In its sample, the clone carrying this T cell receptor beta chain was seen many times. Its specificity is unknown. Clinical symptoms, serum thyroxine, TRAb, thyroid ultrasound and orbital computed tomography informed diagnoses. PBMCs were obtained from 10 ml fresh peripheral blood. This record comes from a study of T cells in Graves' hyperthyroidism and ophthalmopathy. Study at large: Peripheral blood collection took place at initial diagnosis, before any treatment.

TCR beta CDR3 sequences were amplified from RNA transcripts. First-round RT-PCR targeting the TCR CDR3 was performed with the HTBI primer set. In TCRdb, the multiplex PCR reads were re-called with MiXCR into one record per CDR3 protein. The top ten hold roughly 20% of the sample, which has about 360,000 distinct CDR3 sequences, approximately 15% seen once. Whole-study findings and limits: Blood also carried most thyroid clonotypes expanded above 0.001.

CDR1 SEHNR and CDR2 FQNEAQ come from the germline V gene (reference sequence). CDR3 length: 13 residues. V shed 4 bases and J shed 6 bases, with 10 bases lying between them. The chain is built from TRBV7-9 and TRBJ2-1; D may be TRBD1 (5 bases). This clonotype originated in a man aged 25 to 45 with Graves' hyperthyroidism that later progressed to Graves' ophthalmopathy. Sample: blood. The CDR3, as DNA: TGTGCCAGCAGCTCGACAGCGTCCAATGAGCAGTTCTTC. It specifies CASSSTASNEQFF.